The 21 T cell receptor beta chains given below trace back to one sample, sequenced in a study of blood T cells in healthy people across ages. For the second PCR, which ran for 7 to 11 cycles, a sample-barcoded 5' primer and a J-beta primer mix were used. From the 5' RACE reads, TCRdb called clonotypes with MiXCR, one entry per CDR3 protein. The table shows approximately 800,000 distinct CDR3 sequences, with approximately 53% occurring only once. The sequenced material came from blood. These TCRs come from a man older than 75 in good health.

A few counts support this clonotype. The V gene is TRBV27, the J gene TRBJ2-5; TRBD2 is a possible D gene (6 bases). Germline V gene lookup returns CDR1 MNHEY and CDR2 SMNVEV (reference sequence). The CDR3 has 14 residues. The V gene lost 2 bases and the J gene lost 5 bases, with 12 bases spanning the gap. The CDR3 sequence: CASSLAGTWETQYF. For the CDR3, the DNA is TGTGCCAGCAGTTTAGCGGGAACTTGGGAGACCCAGTACTTC.

This clonotype was observed once. The chain employs TRBV4-1 and TRBJ2-5; D is uncertain. CDR1 and CDR2 (germline): MGHRA, YSYEKL. The CDR3 extends over 15 amino acids. The germline V and J ends were trimmed by 2 bases and 11 bases, with 21 bases remaining between them. CDR3 sequence reads: CASSQLGVKVGEQYF. For the CDR3, the DNA is TGCGCCAGCAGCCAATTGGGCGTCAAAGTAGGTGAGCAGTACTTC.

This clonotype was picked up a small number of times. V gene TRBV20-1 combines with J gene TRBJ2-7; a weak D match, TRBD2 (6 bases). With 4 bases removed from V and 0 bases from J, the gap between germline ends came to 16 bases. The CDR3 runs 15 residues. The V gene's germline CDR1 is DFQATT and CDR2 SNEGSKA (reference sequence). Here the CDR3 reads CSAILDGDFSYEQYF. For the CDR3, the DNA is TGCAGTGCTATATTAGACGGGGACTTCTCCTACGAGCAGTACTTC.

This sequence joins TRBV9 and TRBJ2-1; the D is unclear. CDR1 is SGDLS and CDR2 is YYNGEE in the germline V gene. This CDR3 is 13 amino acids long. V was clipped by 4 bases and J by 5 bases, with 10 bases between them. CDR3 sequence reads: CASSPPPDNEQFF. The CDR3 coding sequence is TGTGCCAGCAGCCCCCCGCCCGACAATGAGCAGTTCTTC.

This clonotype showed up just once. The CDR3 sequence: CASSLLPGRNWTEAFF. In nucleotides, the CDR3 is TGTGCCAGCAGCTTACTTCCGGGCCGTAATTGGACTGAAGCTTTCTTT. The chain uses TRBV7-2 and TRBJ1-1; D gene uncertain. Germline-derived CDR1 and CDR2 are SGHTA and FQGNSA. The CDR3 sequence is 16 residues long. Trimming cost V 2 bases and J 5 bases, with 18 bases left between them. Drawing the rest from reference TRBV7-2 and TRBJ1-1, the complete variable domain is GAGVSQSPSNKVTEKGKDVELRCDPISGHTALYWYRQSLGQGLEFLIYFQGNSAPDKSGLPSDRFSAERTGGSVSTLTIQRTQQEDSAVYLCASSLLPGRNWTEAFFGQGTRLTVV.

This clonotype came up a few times. V gene TRBV27 combines with J gene TRBJ2-5; D is uncertain. The CDR3 is 15 residues long. Trimming stripped 3 bases from V and 4 bases from J, with 15 bases between. Germline V lookup: CDR1 MNHEY, CDR2 SMNVEV (reference sequence). CDR3 in amino acids: CASSFSVRGVETQYF. The CDR3 bases are TGTGCCAGCAGTTTTTCCGTCCGCGGCGTAGAGACCCAGTACTTC.

On this clonotype itself: At one of its ends the junction is not consistent with the germline gene, which may arise from a read error. The genes are TRBV7-9 and TRBJ2-1, with D unclear. The assigned J gene may be wrong: the sequence end matches TRBJ2-7 better. The CDR3 has 12 amino acids. The germline V gene has CDR1 SEHNR and CDR2 FQNEAQ (reference sequence). The CDR3 loop is CACSAKPGEQYF. In DNA, the CDR3 is TGTGCCTGCAGCGCAAAACCCGGCGAGCAGTACTTC.

This rearrangement joins TRBV15 to TRBJ1-4, with a tentative D call TRBD1 (5 bases). Germline V gene lookup returns CDR1 LNHNV and CDR2 YYDKDF (reference sequence). V shed 1 base and J shed 4 bases, with 10 bases lying between them. The CDR3 loop spans 15 amino acids. The DNA of the CDR3 is TGTGCCACCAGCAGAGGGTTCCAGGGTAATGAAAAACTGTTTTTT. The encoded protein is CATSRGFQGNEKLFF.

The rearrangement uses TRBV4-1 and TRBJ2-3; D may match TRBD1 or TRBD2 (5 bases each). This CDR3 has 16 amino acids. Germline lookup yields CDR1 MGHRA and CDR2 YSYEKL. The V gene lost 1 base and the J gene lost 2 bases, with 13 bases spanning the gap. CDR3 loop: CASSQAGTRPTDTQYF. CDR3 coding DNA: TGCGCCAGCAGCCAAGCTGGGACGCGGCCCACAGATACGCAGTATTTT.

This chain connects TRBV5-1 to TRBJ1-1; D is uncertain. Trimming stripped 0 bases from V and 4 bases from J, with 13 bases between. CDR1 is SGHRS and CDR2 is YFSETQ in the germline V gene. CDR3 length: 15 amino acids. CDR3 region: CASSLAVGSGTEAFF. The CDR3 nucleotides read TGCGCCAGCAGCTTGGCAGTGGGGTCGGGCACTGAAGCTTTCTTT.

This clonotype was seen a handful of times. The chain joins TRBV10-3 to TRBJ2-1, with 8 bases identical to TRBD2. The CDR3 contains 15 residues. V lost 2 bases and J lost 4; bases outside the gene matches: 4. The germline V gene has CDR1 ENHRY and CDR2 SYGVKD. As DNA, the CDR3 is TGTGCCATCAGTGAGAGACTAGCGCTGTACAATGAGCAGTTCTTC. Protein: CAISERLALYNEQFF.

This clonotype has ten or more counts. V usage is TRBV29-1 and J usage is TRBJ1-2; TRBD1 might be the D (5 bases). In germline, CDR1 is SQVTM, CDR2 ANQGSEA. V was shortened by 4 bases and J by 7 bases, with 19 bases between the two germline ends. The CDR3 extends over 14 amino acids. Written as DNA, the CDR3 is TGCAGCGTTGTGAATCAGGGCGGGGCGGCTGGCTACACCTTC. Translated, it gives CSVVNQGGAAGYTF.

This clonotype has only a few counts. The chain has TRBV29-1 and TRBJ2-5; perhaps TRBD2 as D (6 bases). The germline V and J ends were trimmed by 2 bases and 5 bases, with 12 bases remaining between them. CDR1 and CDR2 from the germline V gene are SQVTM and ANQGSEA. The CDR3 consists of 13 residues. CDR3 sequence (DNA): TGCAGCGTTGAAATGGCGGCGGGGGAGACCCAGTACTTC. It specifies CSVEMAAGETQYF.

The rearrangement joins TRBV6-2 or TRBV6-3 to TRBJ2-1; 7 nucleotides match TRBD2. The germline gives CDR1 MNHEY, CDR2 SVGEGT. Germline trimming cut 7 bases from V and 7 bases from J; bases unmatched to any gene: 7. The CDR3 is 13 residues long. The CDR3 nucleotides are TGTGCCAGCATCAGGACCGGGGGGAATGAGCAGTTCTTC. It translates to CASIRTGGNEQFF.

This sequence joins TRBV18 and TRBJ2-5, with 14 bases fitting TRBD2. Germline CDR1 is KGHSH and CDR2 is LQKENI. V shed 2 bases, J shed 5 bases, and the junction held 10 bases outside the gene matches. The CDR3 loop spans 18 amino acids. This chain's CDR3 is CASSPVTSGRVGGETQYF. DNA of the CDR3: TGTGCCAGCTCACCAGTGACTAGCGGGAGGGTCGGTGGCGAGACCCAGTACTTC.

This clonotype was seen more than once but under ten times. CDR3 amino acids: CAGVSGLSYEQYF. For the CDR3, the DNA is TGTGCCGGAGTATCAGGCCTCTCCTACGAGCAGTACTTC. The chain carries TRBV2 and TRBJ2-7; no clear D gene. The V gene lost 11 bases and the J gene lost 0 bases, with 14 bases spanning the gap. Germline loops: CDR1 SNHLY, CDR2 FYNNEI. The CDR3 has 13 amino acids.

The chain links TRBV24-1 to TRBJ2-5; D call uncertain. V shed 4 bases and J shed 2 bases, with 13 bases lying between them. CDR3 length equals 15 residues. Germline V gives CDR1 KGHDR, CDR2 SFDVKD. The CDR3 protein is CATSDVDRQQETQYF. Here the CDR3 DNA reads TGTGCCACCAGTGACGTAGACCGGCAACAAGAGACCCAGTACTTC.

The chain joins TRBV10-3 to TRBJ2-7, with 10 bases matching TRBD1. The CDR3 loop spans 14 amino acids. CDR1 is ENHRY and CDR2 is SYGVKD in the germline V gene. Trimming took 4 bases from V and 2 from J; bases not matched to a gene: 2. The DNA for the CDR3 is TGTGCCATCAGTGTAGGGACAGGGGCCTACGAGCAGTACTTC. It translates to CAISVGTGAYEQYF.

This clonotype showed up just a few times. The gene calls are TRBV5-1 and TRBJ2-7; 9 bases are a match to TRBD1. The germline CDR1 and CDR2 sequences are SGHRS and YFSETQ. The CDR3 is made up of 16 amino acids. Trimming took 0 bases from V and 1 from J; bases not matched to a gene: 5. The CDR3: CASSLGAGTGSYEQYF. CDR3 sequence (DNA): TGCGCCAGCAGCTTGGGAGCCGGGACAGGGTCCTACGAGCAGTACTTC.

The chain is built from TRBV7-8 and TRBJ1-6; no clear D. Germline-derived CDR1 and CDR2 are SGHVS and FQNEAQ. CDR3 length: 11 amino acids. Trimming took 1 base from V and 17 from J, leaving 9 bases between them. The CDR3 reads CASSLGHSIHF. The CDR3 DNA sequence: TGTGCCAGCAGCTTAGGCCATTCCATCCACTTT.

This chain joins TRBV2 and TRBJ2-3; D gene ambiguous. Germline V CDR1 and CDR2: SNHLY, FYNNEI. This CDR3 contains 14 residues. Trimming stripped 4 bases from V and 5 bases from J, with 13 bases between. The CDR3 coding sequence is TGTGCCAGCAGTGGGTCTGGGGTTCGAGATACGCAGTATTTT. This translates into CASSGSGVRDTQYF.